The clone carrying this T cell receptor beta chain was counted a few times. What it binds is not known. Here immunoSEQ multiplex PCR was the method, and the copy in TCRdb shows in-frame clones only, minus some. The table has roughly 1,100 clones, about 48% seen once; the top ten hold approximately 55%. The record originates from a study of STAT3 mutations in large granular lymphocyte leukemia. General observations from the study: Every T-cell large granular lymphocyte leukemia patient had at least one immunodominant TCR beta clonotype.

V was clipped by 3 bases and J by 3 bases, with 2 bases between them. CDR3 size: 11 residues. The germline CDR1 and CDR2 sequences are SGHNT and YYREEE (reference sequence). Sequencing was done on a sample of peripheral blood mononuclear cells. The genes are TRBV5-4 and TRBJ2-3; D gene ambiguous. The receptor's source is a male patient aged 50 to 59 with T-cell large granular lymphocyte leukemia. Some clones in this sample may be carry-over from other donors' samples. The CDR3 DNA follows: TGTGCCAGCAGCTCGACAGATACGCAGTATTTT. Residues: CASSSTDTQYF.